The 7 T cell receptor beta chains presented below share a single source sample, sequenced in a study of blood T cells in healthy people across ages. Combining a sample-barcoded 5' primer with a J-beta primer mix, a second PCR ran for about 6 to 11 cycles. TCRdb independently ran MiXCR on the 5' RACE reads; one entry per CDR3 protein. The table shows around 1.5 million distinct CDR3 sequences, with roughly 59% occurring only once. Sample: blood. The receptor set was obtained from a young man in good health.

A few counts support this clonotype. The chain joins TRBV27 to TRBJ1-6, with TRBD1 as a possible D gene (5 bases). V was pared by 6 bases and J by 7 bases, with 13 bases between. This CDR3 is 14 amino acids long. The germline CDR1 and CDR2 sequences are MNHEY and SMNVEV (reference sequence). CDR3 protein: CASRGLGTNSPLHF. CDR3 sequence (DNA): TGTGCCAGCAGGGGTCTGGGGACCAATTCACCCCTCCACTTT.

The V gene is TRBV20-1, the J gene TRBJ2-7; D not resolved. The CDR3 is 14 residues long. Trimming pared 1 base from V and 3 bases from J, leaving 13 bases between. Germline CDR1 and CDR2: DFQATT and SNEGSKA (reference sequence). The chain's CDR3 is CSARGLGPLYEQYF. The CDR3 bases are TGCAGTGCTAGAGGACTCGGTCCACTCTACGAGCAGTACTTC.

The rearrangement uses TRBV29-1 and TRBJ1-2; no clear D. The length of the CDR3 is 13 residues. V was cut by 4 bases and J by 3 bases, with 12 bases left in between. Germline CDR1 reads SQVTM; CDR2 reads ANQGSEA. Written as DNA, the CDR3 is TGCAGCGTTGCCCGCCGCCTAGACTATGGCTACACCTTC. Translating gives CSVARRLDYGYTF.

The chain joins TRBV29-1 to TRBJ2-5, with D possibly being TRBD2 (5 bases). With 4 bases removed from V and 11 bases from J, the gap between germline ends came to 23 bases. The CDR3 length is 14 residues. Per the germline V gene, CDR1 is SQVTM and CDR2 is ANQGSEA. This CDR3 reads CSVGEGSGRNEQYF. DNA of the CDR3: TGCAGCGTTGGGGAAGGGAGCGGACGCAATGAGCAGTACTTC.

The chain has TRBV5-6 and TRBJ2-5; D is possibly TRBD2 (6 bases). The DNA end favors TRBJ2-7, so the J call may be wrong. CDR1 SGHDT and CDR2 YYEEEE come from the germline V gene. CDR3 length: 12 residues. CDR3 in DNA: TGTGCCAGCAGCTCGGGAGTTAACGAGCAGTACTTC. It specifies CASSSGVNEQYF.

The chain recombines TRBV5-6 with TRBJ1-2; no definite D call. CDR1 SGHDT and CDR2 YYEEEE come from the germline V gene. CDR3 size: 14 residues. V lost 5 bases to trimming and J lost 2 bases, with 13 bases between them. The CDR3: CASSLPGRNYGYTF. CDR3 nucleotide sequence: TGTGCCAGCAGTCTGCCAGGCCGGAACTATGGCTACACCTTC.

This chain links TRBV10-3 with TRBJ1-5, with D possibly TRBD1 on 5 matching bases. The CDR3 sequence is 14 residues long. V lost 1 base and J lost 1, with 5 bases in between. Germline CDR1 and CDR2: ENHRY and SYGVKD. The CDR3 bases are TGTGCCATCAGTGAGTACAGGAGCAATCAGCCCCAGCATTTT. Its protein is CAISEYRSNQPQHF.